Following are 25 T cell receptor beta chains from one sample sequenced in a study of shared clonotypes between healthy human individuals. Libraries were prepared by immunoSEQ multiplex PCR; TCRdb keeps only in-frame clonotypes and omits some of them. The table shows over a million clones, with about 74% occurring only once. The sequencing input was memory CD4+ T cells sorted from blood. The subset denotes: CD45RA-negative fraction. These receptors were obtained from a man between 18 and 35 years old in good health.

The V gene is TRBV6-1, the J gene TRBJ1-2; D gene uncertain. V lost 7 bases and J 0 bases, leaving 12 bases between the germline ends. Germline V gene sequence: CDR1 MNHNS, CDR2 SASEGT. This CDR3 has 14 amino acids. This CDR3 reads CASMALGANYGYTF. DNA of the CDR3: TGTGCCAGCATGGCCCTCGGAGCTAACTATGGCTACACCTTC.

CDR3 bases: TGTGCCAGCAGCTTAGAAGCGAACACCGGGGAGCTGTTTTTT. Translation: CASSLEANTGELFF. This chain joins TRBV7-9 and TRBJ2-2; D is unclear. The CDR3 has 14 amino acids. Germline lookup yields CDR1 SEHNR and CDR2 FQNEAQ (reference sequence). The germline V and J ends were trimmed by 1 base and 0 bases, with 3 bases remaining between them.

V and J are TRBV2 and TRBJ2-1; 15 bases are shared with TRBD2. Germline CDR1 is SNHLY and CDR2 is FYNNEI. This CDR3 has 16 residues. The junction had 0 bases not matched to a gene; V was cut back by 4 bases and J by 2 bases. The CDR3 protein is CASSGTSGGAYNEQFF. In DNA form, the CDR3 reads TGTGCCAGCAGTGGGACTAGCGGGGGGGCCTACAATGAGCAGTTCTTC.

The chain is built from TRBV10-3 and TRBJ1-1, with TRBD1 identical over 7 bases. The J segment lost 4 bases and the V segment lost 8 bases, leaving 13 bases of the junction unmatched. Germline lookup yields CDR1 ENHRY and CDR2 SYGVKD. The CDR3 runs to 15 residues. CDR3 coding DNA: TGTGCCATCGGACCGACAGGGCTGTCAGGCACTGAAGCTTTCTTT. The encoded protein is CAIGPTGLSGTEAFF.

This clone has a handful of counts. In nucleotides, the CDR3 is TGCGCCAGCAGTGAACAGGGGCGTGATTCACCCCTCCACTTT. Its translation: CASSEQGRDSPLHF. The chain has TRBV5-1 and TRBJ1-6; 7 bases fit TRBD1. V trimming: 5 bases; J trimming: 8 bases; junction bases outside the gene matches: 7. This CDR3 is 14 amino acids long. The germline V gene encodes CDR1 SGHRS and CDR2 YFSETQ.

There are a few counts of this clone. The chain recombines TRBV4-1 with TRBJ1-5; D is ambiguous. The V gene lost 1 base and the J gene lost 4 bases, with 8 bases spanning the gap. Germline-derived CDR1 and CDR2 are MGHRA and YSYEKL. This CDR3 contains 14 residues. The CDR3 sequence: CASSQGSVNQPQHF. The DNA of the CDR3 is TGCGCCAGCAGCCAAGGATCGGTTAATCAGCCCCAGCATTTT.

This clone turned up a few times. The chain combines TRBV6-6 with TRBJ2-1; the match to TRBD1 covers 8 bases. With 3 bases clipped from V and 9 bases from J, the junction kept 13 bases outside the gene matches. CDR3 length: 16 amino acids. In germline, CDR1 is MNHNY, CDR2 SVGAGI (reference sequence). CDR3 in amino acids: CASSYMTGATSGEQFF. Written as DNA, the CDR3 is TGTGCCAGCAGTTATATGACAGGGGCCACCTCGGGTGAGCAGTTCTTC.

J is TRBJ2-5 and V is TRBV5-1; TRBD1 or TRBD2 may be the D gene (6 bases each). The ends were cut back, 1 base at V and 4 bases at J, with 14 bases in the middle. Germline V CDR1 and CDR2: SGHRS, YFSETQ. CDR3 length: 15 amino acids. The CDR3 nucleotides read TGCGCCAGCAGCTTGAATATGGAGGGGGGAGAGACCCAGTACTTC. Translating gives CASSLNMEGGETQYF. The full variable domain, in which reference TRBV5-1 and TRBJ2-5 provide the parts outside the CDR3, is KAGVTQTPRYLIKTRGQQVTLSCSPISGHRSVSWYQQTPGQGLQFLFEYFSETQRNKGNFPGRFSGRQFSNSRSEMNVSTLELGDSALYLCASSLNMEGGETQYFGPGTRLLVL.

The rearrangement joins TRBV30 to TRBJ2-1; D gene uncertain. Trimming shortened V by 0 bases and J by 10 bases, and 13 bases separated the two germline ends. Germline assignment: CDR1 GTSNPN and CDR2 SVGIG (reference sequence). The CDR3 extends over 13 amino acids. CDR3 sequence: CAWSVIASEEQFF. CDR3 coding DNA: TGTGCCTGGAGTGTAATCGCGAGCGAGGAGCAGTTCTTC.

This CDR3 is CASSWDREETQYF. CDR3 nucleotide sequence: TGTGCCAGCAGTTGGGACAGGGAAGAGACCCAGTACTTC. This chain links TRBV13 with TRBJ2-5; the match to TRBD1 covers 9 bases. From germline, CDR1 is PRHDT and CDR2 FYEKMQ (reference sequence). J lost 3 bases, V lost 6 bases, and 2 bases had no gene match. There are 13 residues in the CDR3.

The chain employs TRBV4-1 and TRBJ2-2; D is perhaps TRBD2 (6 bases). CDR3 length: 16 amino acids. Germline CDR1 reads MGHRA; CDR2 reads YSYEKL. V was shortened by 4 bases and J by 6 bases, with 18 bases between the two germline ends. For the CDR3, the DNA is TGCGCCAGCAGCCCCTTGTCCGGGGGAGTTGCCGGGGAGCTGTTTTTT. Its translation is CASSPLSGGVAGELFF.

Turning to this clone: Other DNA sequences in the same sample also yield this CDR3. J is TRBJ1-2 and V is TRBV20-1; unclear D gene. This CDR3 is built from 10 residues. V lost 3 bases to trimming and J lost 6 bases, with 5 bases between them. From germline, CDR1 is DFQATT and CDR2 SNEGSKA (reference sequence). CDR3 sequence (DNA): TGCAGTGCTAGTAGAGATGGCTACACCTTC. Translating it yields CSASRDGYTF.

This chain uses TRBV2 with TRBJ2-2; possible D gene TRBD2, 6 bases. The CDR3 is 16 residues long. Germline V gene data show CDR1 as SNHLY and CDR2 as FYNNEI. V was pared by 7 bases and J by 2 bases, with 17 bases between. CDR3 amino acids: CASTGGSSQNTGELFF. CDR3 nucleotides: TGTGCCAGCACTGGGGGGAGTAGCCAAAACACCGGGGAGCTGTTTTTT.

The chain employs TRBV10-3 and TRBJ2-6; D gene unclear. This CDR3 contains 15 residues. Deletions cut 2 bases from V and 4 bases from J, with 9 bases between. In germline, CDR1 is ENHRY, CDR2 SYGVKD. The CDR3 reads CAISEASSGANVLTF. The CDR3 region has the DNA TGTGCCATCAGTGAGGCCAGCTCGGGGGCCAACGTCCTGACTTTC.

The V gene is TRBV4-1, the J gene TRBJ2-5; D may be TRBD2 (6 bases). The J call may be mistaken, given a closer DNA end match to TRBJ2-7. CDR3 length equals 16 residues. In germline, CDR1 is MGHRA, CDR2 YSYEKL. For the CDR3, the DNA is TGCGCCAGCAGCCAATCGACAGCCGGGGGTACCTACGAGCAGTACTTC. This sequence encodes CASSQSTAGGTYEQYF.

This clone was observed many times. The chain joins TRBV27 to TRBJ2-5; D is perhaps TRBD2 (5 bases). Germline assignment: CDR1 MNHEY and CDR2 SMNVEV (reference sequence). The CDR3 has 14 amino acids. Trimming took 1 base from V and 5 from J, leaving 11 bases between them. The CDR3 DNA sequence: TGTGCCAGCAGTTTATACCGGGGAGTGGAGACCCAGTACTTC. This sequence encodes CASSLYRGVETQYF.

In regard to this clone: Other DNA sequences from this sample encode an identical CDR3 as well. This chain connects TRBV5-6 to TRBJ2-5; 7 nucleotides align to TRBD1. V shed 0 bases, J shed 1 base, and the junction held 3 bases outside the gene matches. The CDR3 runs 15 residues. CDR1 is SGHDT and CDR2 is YYEEEE in the germline V gene. Here the CDR3 reads CASSLGQGVQETQYF. Written as DNA, the CDR3 is TGTGCCAGCAGCTTGGGCCAGGGGGTCCAAGAGACCCAGTACTTC.

The chain combines TRBV5-4 with TRBJ2-5; 8 positions match TRBD2. The J segment lost 2 bases and the V segment lost 0 bases, leaving 9 bases of the junction unmatched. CDR1 is SGHNT, CDR2 YYREEE, per germline (reference sequence). The CDR3 extends over 17 amino acids. The CDR3 DNA reads as TGTGCCAGCAGCTTGGCCGGAGGTAGCGGGGCACAAGAGACCCAGTACTTC. It yields the protein CASSLAGGSGAQETQYF. The full variable domain, with the rest looked up from reference TRBV5-4 and TRBJ2-5, is ETGVTQSPTHLIKTRGQQVTLRCSSQSGHNTVSWYQQALGQGPQFIFQYYREEENGRGNFPPRFSGLQFPNYSSELNVNALELDDSALYLCASSLAGGSGAQETQYFGPGTRLLVL.

This chain links TRBV2 with TRBJ1-2; tentatively, D is TRBD1 (5 bases). The germline V gene has CDR1 SNHLY and CDR2 FYNNEI. The CDR3 sequence is 13 residues long. V was pared by 6 bases and J by 5 bases, with 13 bases between. Written as DNA, the CDR3 is TGTGCCAGCAGCGCGGACAAGGAGTATGGCTACACCTTC. It encodes CASSADKEYGYTF. The complete variable domain, with remaining parts taken from reference TRBV2 and TRBJ1-2, reads EPEVTQTPSHQVTQMGQEVILRCVPISNHLYFYWYRQILGQKVEFLVSFYNNEISEKSEIFDDQFSVERPDGSNFTLKIRSTKLEDSAMYFCASSADKEYGYTFGSGTRLTVV.

This chain links TRBV9 with TRBJ2-1, with TRBD2 matching 12 bases. V shed 4 bases, J shed 3 bases, and the junction held 11 bases outside the gene matches. The CDR3 is 18 amino acids. From germline, CDR1 is SGDLS and CDR2 YYNGEE. The chain's CDR3 is CASSRLAGELGDYNEQFF. The CDR3 DNA sequence: TGTGCCAGCAGCAGACTAGCGGGAGAATTGGGGGACTACAATGAGCAGTTCTTC.

This chain links TRBV19 with TRBJ2-1; tentatively, D is TRBD1 (5 bases). Germline V gene lookup returns CDR1 LNHDA and CDR2 SQIVND (reference sequence). V lost 3 bases and J lost 7, with 13 bases in between. The CDR3 loop spans 14 amino acids. The CDR3 region has the DNA TGTGCCAGTAGTATGGGGCGGAGAATGAATGAGCAGTTCTTC. Translation gives CASSMGRRMNEQFF.

The table lists this clone with a count of one. The sample contains more than one DNA sequence encoding this CDR3. This chain uses TRBV28 with TRBJ2-5; 7 bases line up with TRBD2. Looked up from germline, CDR1 is MDHEN and CDR2 is SYDVKM. Trimming removed 6 bases from V and 1 base from J; junction bases left unmatched: 2. This CDR3 region has 13 residues. The CDR3 region is CASSRGGQETQYF. The CDR3 DNA reads TGTGCCAGCAGCCGCGGGGGCCAAGAGACCCAGTACTTC.

CDR3 sequence (DNA): TGTGCCAGCTCACCGTCCTGGGGACAGGGGGTCTATGGCTACACCTTC. Amino acid sequence: CASSPSWGQGVYGYTF. The rearrangement links TRBV18 to TRBJ1-2; TRBD1 aligns across 11 bases. The CDR3 runs to 16 residues. The V and J ends lost 3 bases and 4 bases, in that order; junction bases with no gene match: 7. CDR1 is KGHSH and CDR2 is LQKENI in the germline V gene.

The genes are TRBV7-2 and TRBJ2-3, with D maybe TRBD2 (6 bases). The length of the CDR3 is 16 residues. Trimming took off 1 base at V and 5 bases at J, with 16 bases between the two ends. Germline V lookup: CDR1 SGHTA, CDR2 FQGNSA. CDR3 in DNA: TGTGCCAGCAGCTTAGGGGTTAGCGGTTTCATAGATACGCAGTATTTT. This encodes CASSLGVSGFIDTQYF.

CDR3 DNA sequence: TGTGCCAGCAGGACAACTAAGAGCGGGGGTCGCACAGATACGCAGTATTTT. It codes for CASRTTKSGGRTDTQYF. The chain carries TRBV9 and TRBJ2-3; TRBD2 matches 8 bases. The CDR3 length is 17 residues. The junction had 12 bases not matched to a gene; V was cut back by 5 bases and J by 1 base. Germline V lookup: CDR1 SGDLS, CDR2 YYNGEE.